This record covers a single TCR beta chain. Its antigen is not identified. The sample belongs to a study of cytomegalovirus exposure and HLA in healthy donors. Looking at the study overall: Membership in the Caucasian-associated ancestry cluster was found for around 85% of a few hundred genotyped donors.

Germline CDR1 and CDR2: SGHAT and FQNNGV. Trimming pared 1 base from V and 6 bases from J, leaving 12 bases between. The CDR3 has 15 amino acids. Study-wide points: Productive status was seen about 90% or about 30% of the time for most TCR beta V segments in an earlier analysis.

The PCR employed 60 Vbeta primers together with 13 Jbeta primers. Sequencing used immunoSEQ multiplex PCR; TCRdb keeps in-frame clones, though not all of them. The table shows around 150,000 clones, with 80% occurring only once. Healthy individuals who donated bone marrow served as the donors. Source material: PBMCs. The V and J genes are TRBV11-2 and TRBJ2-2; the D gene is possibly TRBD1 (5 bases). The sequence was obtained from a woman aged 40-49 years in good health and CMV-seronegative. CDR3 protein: CASSLGDRGAGELFF. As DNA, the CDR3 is TGTGCCAGCAGCTTAGGGGATAGGGGCGCCGGGGAGCTGTTTTTT.